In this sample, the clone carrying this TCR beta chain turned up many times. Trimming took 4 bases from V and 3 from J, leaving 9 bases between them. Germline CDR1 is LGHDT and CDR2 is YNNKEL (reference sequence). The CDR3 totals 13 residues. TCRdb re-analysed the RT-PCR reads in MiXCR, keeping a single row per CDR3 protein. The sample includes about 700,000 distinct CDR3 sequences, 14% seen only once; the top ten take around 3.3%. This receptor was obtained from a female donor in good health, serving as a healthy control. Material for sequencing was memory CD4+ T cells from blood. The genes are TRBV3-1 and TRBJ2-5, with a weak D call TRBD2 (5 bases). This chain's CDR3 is CASSRGVEETQYF. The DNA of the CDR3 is TGTGCCAGCAGCCGGGGAGTCGAAGAGACCCAGTACTTC.